This T cell receptor beta chain emerged from a study of identical twins. TCRdb re-called the 5' RACE reads with MiXCR, one entry per CDR3 protein. Of approximately 490,000 distinct CDR3 sequences in the sample, 20% to 25% are singletons; the top ten hold 0.48%. This clonotype was seen a handful of times. Germline-derived CDR1 and CDR2 are SEHNR and FQNEAQ (reference sequence). The CDR3 is 15 amino acids. J lost 7 bases, V lost 5 bases, and 13 bases had no gene match. These data are also associated with another study on yellow fever vaccine responses in identical twins.

Sequencing was carried out using CD4+ T cells sorted from blood. This TCR came from a woman aged 18-30 years in good health. The rearrangement links TRBV7-9 to TRBJ2-7; TRBD2 agrees at 8 bases. CDR3 sequence reads: CASSRTSGSHWEQYF. The CDR3 region has the DNA TGTGCCAGCAGCCGTACTAGCGGATCCCATTGGGAGCAGTACTTC.